The 17 T cell receptor beta chains below all came from one sample that was sequenced in a study of OX40 agonist ivuxolimab in advanced cancers. Clones were sequenced by immunoSEQ multiplex PCR, and TCRdb holds only the in-frame ones, with some missing. The sample holds tens of thousands of clones; over 80% are singletons and the top ten take over 3%. The sequenced sample was CD4+ or CD8+ T cells sorted from blood, obtained in a trial of the OX40 agonist ivuxolimab. The receptors shown here come from an adult with an advanced solid tumor such as melanoma, head and neck, liver or kidney cancer.

V and J are TRBV18 and TRBJ2-2; 7 nucleotides line up with TRBD2. The germline V gene encodes CDR1 KGHSH and CDR2 LQKENI. The CDR3 extends over 16 amino acids. Trimming took 3 bases from V and 1 from J; bases not matched to a gene: 5. CDR3 nucleotide sequence: TGTGCCAGCTCACCCGGGACTACTATGAACACCGGGGAGCTGTTTTTT. Encoded protein: CASSPGTTMNTGELFF.

This clone has only one observation. The J gene is TRBJ1-1, the V gene TRBV19; possible D gene TRBD1, 6 bases. The CDR3 consists of 13 residues. Germline CDR1 LNHDA, CDR2 SQIVND (reference sequence). V lost 6 bases to trimming and J lost 4 bases, with 12 bases between them. For the CDR3, the DNA is TGTGCCAGTAGCCCTCAGGGGATCACTGAAGCTTTCTTT. It specifies CASSPQGITEAFF.

The chain is built from TRBV7-2 and TRBJ1-5; 7 positions agree with TRBD1. V lost 5 bases to trimming and J lost 7 bases; unmatched junction nucleotides: 17. Looked up from germline, CDR1 is SGHTA and CDR2 is FQGNSA. This CDR3 is built from 17 residues. This CDR3 is CASSQGGGGRAGQPQHF. In nucleotides, the CDR3 is TGTGCCAGCAGCCAAGGTGGAGGGGGCAGGGCAGGACAGCCCCAGCATTTT.

The CDR3: CASSSPGREGVRNTGELFF. The CDR3 DNA follows: TGTGCCAGCAGCAGCCCTGGGCGGGAGGGGGTTAGAAACACCGGGGAGCTGTTTTTT. The rearrangement links TRBV5-4 to TRBJ2-2, with 9 bases matching TRBD2. The germline V gene encodes CDR1 SGHNT and CDR2 YYREEE (reference sequence). Trimming at V came to 4 bases and at J to 2 bases, leaving 15 bases not matched to a gene. This CDR3 has 19 amino acids.

This chain connects TRBV6-1 to TRBJ1-3; D remains unclear. With 4 bases removed from V and 5 bases from J, the gap between germline ends came to 12 bases. Germline assignment: CDR1 MNHNS and CDR2 SASEGT. The CDR3 spans 14 residues. The CDR3 DNA reads TGTGCCAGCAGTGCGGCGGCCACACGAAACACCATATATTTT. This gives the protein CASSAAATRNTIYF.

The chain is built from TRBV28 and TRBJ1-2, with D possibly matching TRBD1 (6 bases). Trimming took 5 bases from V and 6 from J, leaving 16 bases between them. The CDR3 is 14 residues long. Germline V gene data show CDR1 as MDHEN and CDR2 as SYDVKM. The DNA for the CDR3 is TGTGCCAGCAGTGCTAACAGGGTGTATCATGGCTACACCTTC. It translates to CASSANRVYHGYTF.

This clone was seen a handful of times. The genes are TRBV6-1 and TRBJ1-2, with D unclear. The CDR3 consists of 15 residues. CDR1 is MNHNS, CDR2 SASEGT, per germline. Trimming left V 3 bases short and J 0 bases short, with 11 bases between. The CDR3 loop reads CASSEGYSTNYGYTF. For the CDR3, the DNA is TGTGCCAGCAGTGAGGGTTACAGTACTAACTATGGCTACACCTTC.

This clone ranks as medium-sized. V and J are TRBV18 and TRBJ2-1; 7 nucleotides align to TRBD1. The germline V gene has CDR1 KGHSH and CDR2 LQKENI. V shed 2 bases and J 1 base; nucleotides not matched to a gene: 2. The CDR3 consists of 15 residues. The CDR3 DNA follows: TGTGCCAGCTCACCAGGGACAGTTTCCTACAATGAGCAGTTCTTC. This gives the protein CASSPGTVSYNEQFF.

The chain couples TRBV6-5 to TRBJ2-4; D is possibly TRBD1 (5 bases). This CDR3 is built from 13 residues. From germline, CDR1 is MNHEY and CDR2 SVGAGI. Trimming left V 7 bases short and J 0 bases short, with 7 bases between. CDR3 nucleotides: TGTGCCAGCACCGACAGAGCCAAAAACATTCAGTACTTC. It is translated as CASTDRAKNIQYF.

The DNA of the CDR3 is TGTGCCAGCAGACCCGACAGGGCTGGGGCCAACGTCCTGACTTTC. Translating gives CASRPDRAGANVLTF. The V gene is TRBV6-5, the J gene TRBJ2-6, with 7 bases fitting TRBD1. V was clipped by 6 bases and J by 2 bases; unmatched bases: 4. CDR3 length: 15 residues. From germline, CDR1 is MNHEY and CDR2 SVGAGI.

The V call is TRBV5-5, the J call TRBJ1-2; D unclear. The ends were cut back, 4 bases at V and 4 bases at J, with 17 bases in the middle. The CDR3 loop spans 15 amino acids. CDR1 and CDR2 from the germline V gene are SGHKS and YYEKEE (reference sequence). The CDR3 sequence: CASSHVSPRPYGYTF. The CDR3 nucleotides read TGTGCCAGCAGCCATGTAAGCCCCAGACCCTATGGCTACACCTTC.

The gene calls are TRBV15 and TRBJ1-5; possible D gene TRBD1, 5 bases. The germline V and J ends were trimmed by 4 bases and 0 bases, with 13 bases remaining between them. The CDR3 runs 16 residues. Germline V lookup: CDR1 LNHNV, CDR2 YYDKDF (reference sequence). The CDR3 sequence: CATSKEGLFSNQPQHF. Here the CDR3 DNA reads TGTGCCACCAGCAAGGAGGGACTCTTTAGCAATCAGCCCCAGCATTTT.

The CDR3 DNA reads TGTGCCAGCAGGCAGGGGGCTCGGAATTCACCCCTCCACTTT. Amino acid sequence: CASRQGARNSPLHF. The chain carries TRBV28 and TRBJ1-6, with 8 bases identical to TRBD1. Germline CDR1 is MDHEN and CDR2 is SYDVKM. The CDR3 is 14 residues long. The V segment lost 6 bases and the J segment 7 bases; nucleotides outside the gene matches: 5.

The rearrangement uses TRBV14 and TRBJ1-3; 8 bases line up with TRBD1. This CDR3 has 14 amino acids. V trimming: 4 bases; J trimming: 8 bases; junction bases outside the gene matches: 7. CDR1 and CDR2 (germline): SGHDN, FVKESK. CDR3 sequence (DNA): TGTGCCAGCAGCCGATCGACAGGGGAGGACACCATATATTTT. Translation: CASSRSTGEDTIYF.

The V gene is TRBV5-1, the J gene TRBJ2-6, with TRBD2 identical over 12 bases. Germline assignment: CDR1 SGHRS and CDR2 YFSETQ. Losses at the gene ends were 0 bases for V and 2 bases for J; bases not matched to a gene: 12. CDR3 length equals 21 residues. CDR3 in DNA: TGCGCCAGCAGCTTGGCTAGTTCGGCTAGCGGGAGGGGGGCTGGGGCCAACGTCCTGACTTTC. Translated, it gives CASSLASSASGRGAGANVLTF.

This clone was recorded once. This chain connects TRBV6-1 to TRBJ2-2, with 7 bases fitting TRBD1. V shed 6 bases and J 0 bases; nucleotides not matched to a gene: 4. The CDR3 sequence is 15 residues long. The germline CDR1 and CDR2 sequences are MNHNS and SASEGT. The CDR3, as DNA: TGTGCCAGCAGAAAGGGGGCAGCGAACACCGGGGAGCTGTTTTTT. This translates into CASRKGAANTGELFF.

The table lists this clone with a count of one. The chain employs TRBV6-6 and TRBJ1-2, with D unresolved. The germline V and J ends were trimmed by 7 bases and 7 bases, with 22 bases remaining between them. From germline, CDR1 is MNHNY and CDR2 SVGAGI (reference sequence). The CDR3 has 15 residues. In DNA form, the CDR3 reads TGTGCCAGCACCCCGGCTGGAGACATAGGACGTGGCTACACCTTC. Translated, it gives CASTPAGDIGRGYTF.